This TCR beta chain was captured in a study of blood T cell repertoires in COVID-19. As for the study in general: T cells, B-cell-depleted T cells, or PBMCs supplied cDNA or gDNA.

CDR1 MDHEN and CDR2 SYDVKM come from the germline V gene. Trimming removed 3 bases at V and 2 bases at J, with 8 bases between. The CDR3 runs to 13 residues. Original processing methods: Nucleated cell number was recorded as an estimate derived from reference gene primer amplification. TCRdb's table, derived via immunoSEQ multiplex PCR, lists solely in-frame clones and lacks some. The V and J calls and the clone size are those of that table, but D and trimming were determined from the DNA. Among roughly 180,000 clones listed, more than 70% were seen once. Membership in each cohort depended on participant-reported clinical history.

The chain uses TRBV28 and TRBJ2-7; D is ambiguous. What was sequenced was PBMCs or T cells enriched from blood (not recorded which). The clonotype was recovered from a man aged 35 to 55 who had recovered from COVID-19. The CDR3 nucleotides are TGTGCCAGCAGTTTGAGCACCCCCTACGAGCAGTACTTC. This codes for CASSLSTPYEQYF.